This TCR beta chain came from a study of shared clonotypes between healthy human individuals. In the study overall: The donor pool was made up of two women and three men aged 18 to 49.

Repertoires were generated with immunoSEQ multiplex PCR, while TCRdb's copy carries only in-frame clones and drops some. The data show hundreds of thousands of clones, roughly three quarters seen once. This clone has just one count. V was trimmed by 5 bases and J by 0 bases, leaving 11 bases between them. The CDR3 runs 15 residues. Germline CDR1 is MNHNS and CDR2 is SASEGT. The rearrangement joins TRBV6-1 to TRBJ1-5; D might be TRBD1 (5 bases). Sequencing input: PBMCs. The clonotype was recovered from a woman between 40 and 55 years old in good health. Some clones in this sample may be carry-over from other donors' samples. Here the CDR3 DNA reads TGTGCCAGCAGTTGGGGACGGAATAGCAATCAGCCCCAGCATTTT. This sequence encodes CASSWGRNSNQPQHF.